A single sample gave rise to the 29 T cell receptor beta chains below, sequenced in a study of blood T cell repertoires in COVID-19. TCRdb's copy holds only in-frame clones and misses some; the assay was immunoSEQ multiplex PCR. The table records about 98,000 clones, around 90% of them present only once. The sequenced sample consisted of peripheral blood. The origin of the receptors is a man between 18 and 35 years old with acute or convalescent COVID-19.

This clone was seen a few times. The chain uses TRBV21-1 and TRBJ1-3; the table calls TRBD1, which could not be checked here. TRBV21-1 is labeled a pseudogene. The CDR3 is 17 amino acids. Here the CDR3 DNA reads TGTGCCAGCGGAATCTGGGACAGGAGATGGGAAGGAAACACCATATATTTT. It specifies CASGIWDRRWEGNTIYF.

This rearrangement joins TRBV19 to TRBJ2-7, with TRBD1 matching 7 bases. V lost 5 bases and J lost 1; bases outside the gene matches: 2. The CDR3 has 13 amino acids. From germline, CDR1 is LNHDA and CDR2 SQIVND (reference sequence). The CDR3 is CASSPGQSYEQYF. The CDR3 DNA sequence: TGTGCCAGTAGTCCGGGACAGTCCTACGAGCAGTACTTC.

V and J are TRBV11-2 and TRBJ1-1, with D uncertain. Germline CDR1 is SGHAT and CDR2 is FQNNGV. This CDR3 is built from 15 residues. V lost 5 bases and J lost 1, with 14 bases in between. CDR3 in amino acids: CASSPTIVQNTEAFF. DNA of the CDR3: TGTGCCAGCAGCCCCACGATAGTTCAGAACACTGAAGCTTTCTTT.

CDR3 nucleotides: TGTGCCAGCAGCTTCCCCTACGGCACAGATACGCAGTATTTT. Amino acid sequence: CASSFPYGTDTQYF. The V call is TRBV5-8, the J call TRBJ2-3, with no clear D. Trimming removed 2 bases at V and 1 base at J, with 8 bases between. The germline gives CDR1 SGHTS, CDR2 YDEGEE. This CDR3 has 14 amino acids.

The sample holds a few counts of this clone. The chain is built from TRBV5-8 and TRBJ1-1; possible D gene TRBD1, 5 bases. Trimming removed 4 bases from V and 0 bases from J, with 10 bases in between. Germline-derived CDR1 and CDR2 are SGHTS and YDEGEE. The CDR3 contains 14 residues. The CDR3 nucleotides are TGTGCCAGCAGCAGCGGGACTTTGAACACTGAAGCTTTCTTT. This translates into CASSSGTLNTEAFF.

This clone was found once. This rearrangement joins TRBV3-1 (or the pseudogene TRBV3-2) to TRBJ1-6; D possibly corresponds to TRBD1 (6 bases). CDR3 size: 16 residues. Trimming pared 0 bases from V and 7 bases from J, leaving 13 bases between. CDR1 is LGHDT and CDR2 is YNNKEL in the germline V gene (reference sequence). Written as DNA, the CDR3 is TGTGCCAGCAGCCAAGACAGGGGAGTAAGCAATTCACCCCTCCACTTT. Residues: CASSQDRGVSNSPLHF.

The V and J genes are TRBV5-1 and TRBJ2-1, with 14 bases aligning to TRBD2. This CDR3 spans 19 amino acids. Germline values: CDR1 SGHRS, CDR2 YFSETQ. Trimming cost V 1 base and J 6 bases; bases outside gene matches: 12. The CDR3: CASSLMGTSGSGMINEQFF. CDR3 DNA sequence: TGCGCCAGCAGCTTGATGGGGACTAGCGGGAGTGGGATGATCAATGAGCAGTTCTTC. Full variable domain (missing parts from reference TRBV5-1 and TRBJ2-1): KAGVTQTPRYLIKTRGQQVTLSCSPISGHRSVSWYQQTPGQGLQFLFEYFSETQRNKGNFPGRFSGRQFSNSRSEMNVSTLELGDSALYLCASSLMGTSGSGMINEQFFGPGTRLTVL.

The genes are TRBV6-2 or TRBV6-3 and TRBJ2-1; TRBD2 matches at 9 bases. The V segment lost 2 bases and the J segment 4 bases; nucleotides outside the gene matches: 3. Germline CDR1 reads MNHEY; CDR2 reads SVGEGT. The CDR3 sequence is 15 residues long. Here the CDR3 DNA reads TGTGCCAGCAGTTACGCGGGGGGGGGTTACAATGAGCAGTTCTTC. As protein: CASSYAGGGYNEQFF.

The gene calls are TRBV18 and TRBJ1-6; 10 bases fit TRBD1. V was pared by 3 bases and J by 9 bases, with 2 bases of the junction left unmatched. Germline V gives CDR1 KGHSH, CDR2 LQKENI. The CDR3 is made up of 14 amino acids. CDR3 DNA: TGTGCCAGCTCACCTGGGGACAGGGGTTCACCCCTCCACTTT. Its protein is CASSPGDRGSPLHF.

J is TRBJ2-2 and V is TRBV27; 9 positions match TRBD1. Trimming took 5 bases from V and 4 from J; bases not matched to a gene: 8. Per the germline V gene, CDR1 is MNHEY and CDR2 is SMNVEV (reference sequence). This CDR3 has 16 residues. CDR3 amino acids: CASSRWTGAFTGELFF. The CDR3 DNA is TGTGCCAGCAGTAGATGGACAGGGGCCTTCACCGGGGAGCTGTTTTTT.

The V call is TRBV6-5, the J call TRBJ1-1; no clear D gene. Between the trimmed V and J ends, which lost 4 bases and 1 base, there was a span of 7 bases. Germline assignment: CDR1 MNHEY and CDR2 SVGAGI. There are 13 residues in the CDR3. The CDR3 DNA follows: TGTGCCAGCAGTTCCTATTCGAACACTGAAGCTTTCTTT. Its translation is CASSSYSNTEAFF.

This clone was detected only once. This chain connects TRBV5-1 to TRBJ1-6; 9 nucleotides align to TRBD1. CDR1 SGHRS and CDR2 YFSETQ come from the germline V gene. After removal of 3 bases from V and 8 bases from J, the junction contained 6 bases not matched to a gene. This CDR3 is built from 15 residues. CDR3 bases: TGCGCCAGCAGCTCGGGACAGGGTTTTGATTCACCCCTCCACTTT. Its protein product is CASSSGQGFDSPLHF.

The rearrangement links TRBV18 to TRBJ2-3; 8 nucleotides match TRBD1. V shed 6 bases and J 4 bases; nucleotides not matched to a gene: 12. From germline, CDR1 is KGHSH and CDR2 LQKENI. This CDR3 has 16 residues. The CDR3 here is CASSRRTGSDSDTQYF. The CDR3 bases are TGTGCCAGCTCCCGACGGACAGGGAGTGATTCAGATACGCAGTATTTT. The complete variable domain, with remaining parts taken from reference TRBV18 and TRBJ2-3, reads NAGVMQNPRHLVRRRGQEARLRCSPMKGHSHVYWYRQLPEEGLKFMVYLQKENIIDESGMPKERFSAEFPKEGPSILRIQQVVRGDSAAYFCASSRRTGSDSDTQYFGPGTRLTVL.

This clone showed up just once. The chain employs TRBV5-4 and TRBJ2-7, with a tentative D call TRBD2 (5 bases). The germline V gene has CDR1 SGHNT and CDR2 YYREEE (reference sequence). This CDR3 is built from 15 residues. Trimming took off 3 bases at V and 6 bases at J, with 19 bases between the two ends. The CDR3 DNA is TGTGCCAGCAGCTCCCCGCCGGACGGGATAGGCGAGCAGTACTTC. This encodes CASSSPPDGIGEQYF.

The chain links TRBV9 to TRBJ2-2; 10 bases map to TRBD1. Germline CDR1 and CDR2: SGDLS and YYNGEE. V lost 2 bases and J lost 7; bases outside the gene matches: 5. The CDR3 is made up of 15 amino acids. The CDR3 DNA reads TGTGCCAGCAGCGTCGGGACAGGGGCCGGCGGGGAGCTGTTTTTT. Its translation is CASSVGTGAGGELFF.

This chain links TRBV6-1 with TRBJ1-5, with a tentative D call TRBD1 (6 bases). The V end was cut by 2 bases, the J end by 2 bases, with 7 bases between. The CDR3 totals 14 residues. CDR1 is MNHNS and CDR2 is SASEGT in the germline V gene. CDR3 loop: CASSERTGNQPQHF. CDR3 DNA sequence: TGTGCCAGCAGTGAAAGGACAGGCAATCAGCCCCAGCATTTT.

CDR3: CASSQTVNTEAFF. The CDR3, as DNA: TGCGCCAGCAGCCAGACAGTGAACACTGAAGCTTTCTTT. This chain links TRBV5-1 with TRBJ1-1; TRBD1 is a possible D gene (5 bases). CDR1 is SGHRS and CDR2 is YFSETQ in the germline V gene. V lost 4 bases, J lost 0 bases, and 7 bases lay in between. The CDR3 contains 13 residues.

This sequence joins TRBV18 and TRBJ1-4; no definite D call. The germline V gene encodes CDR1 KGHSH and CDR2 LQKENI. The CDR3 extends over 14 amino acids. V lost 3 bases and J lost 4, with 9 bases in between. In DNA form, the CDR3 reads TGTGCCAGCTCACCTCTTCGGAGTAATGAAAAACTGTTTTTT. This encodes CASSPLRSNEKLFF.

CDR3 region: CASSRSSTDTQYF. CDR3 sequence (DNA): TGTGCCAGCAGCCGTTCGAGCACAGATACGCAGTATTTT. The chain is built from TRBV7-2 and TRBJ2-3; D call uncertain. The CDR3 covers 13 residues. The V end lost 5 bases, the J end lost 0 bases, and 6 bases lay between the germline ends. Germline V gene sequence: CDR1 SGHTA, CDR2 FQGNSA. Based on the CDR3 plus reference TRBV7-2 and TRBJ2-3, the full variable domain is GAGVSQSPSNKVTEKGKDVELRCDPISGHTALYWYRQSLGQGLEFLIYFQGNSAPDKSGLPSDRFSAERTGGSVSTLTIQRTQQEDSAVYLCASSRSSTDTQYFGPGTRLTVL.

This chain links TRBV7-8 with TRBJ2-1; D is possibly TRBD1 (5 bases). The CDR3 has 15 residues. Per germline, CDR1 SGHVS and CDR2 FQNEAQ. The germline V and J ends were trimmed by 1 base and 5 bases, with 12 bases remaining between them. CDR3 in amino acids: CASSLGLGDHNEQFF. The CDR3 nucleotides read TGTGCCAGCAGCTTAGGGTTAGGGGATCACAATGAGCAGTTCTTC.

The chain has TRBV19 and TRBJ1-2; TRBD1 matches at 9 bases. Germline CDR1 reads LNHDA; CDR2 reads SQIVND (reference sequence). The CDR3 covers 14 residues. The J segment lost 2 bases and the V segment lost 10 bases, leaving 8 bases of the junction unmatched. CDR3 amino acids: CATYGQGINYGYTF. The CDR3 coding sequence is TGTGCCACATATGGACAGGGGATCAACTATGGCTACACCTTC.

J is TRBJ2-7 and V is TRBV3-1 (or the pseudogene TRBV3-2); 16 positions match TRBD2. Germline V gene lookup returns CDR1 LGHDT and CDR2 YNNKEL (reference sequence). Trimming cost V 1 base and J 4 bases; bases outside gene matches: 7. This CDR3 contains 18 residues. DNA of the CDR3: TGTGCCAGCAGCCAAGCAGGGACTAGCGGGAGGGCCCAGTACGAGCAGTACTTC. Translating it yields CASSQAGTSGRAQYEQYF.

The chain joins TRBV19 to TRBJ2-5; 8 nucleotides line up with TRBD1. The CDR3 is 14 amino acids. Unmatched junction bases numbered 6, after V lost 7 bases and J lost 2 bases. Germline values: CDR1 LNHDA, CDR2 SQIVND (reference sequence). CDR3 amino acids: CASNPDRGQETQYF. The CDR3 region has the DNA TGTGCCAGTAATCCCGACAGGGGACAAGAGACCCAGTACTTC.

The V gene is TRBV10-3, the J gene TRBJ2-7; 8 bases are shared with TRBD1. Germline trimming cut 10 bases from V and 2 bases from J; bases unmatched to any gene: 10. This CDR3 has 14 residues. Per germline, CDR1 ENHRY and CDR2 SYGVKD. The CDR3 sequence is CATSGTGNAYEQYF. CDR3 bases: TGTGCCACCTCCGGGACAGGAAACGCCTACGAGCAGTACTTC.

DNA for the CDR3: TGTGCCAGCAGCCCCGGACTAGCGGGAAAACACGAGCAGTACTTC. It encodes CASSPGLAGKHEQYF. The chain employs TRBV3-1 (or the pseudogene TRBV3-2) and TRBJ2-7; 12 bases align to TRBD2. The V gene end was trimmed by 4 bases and the J gene end by 5 bases; junction bases not matched to a gene: 6. Germline V gene lookup returns CDR1 LGHDT and CDR2 YNNKEL (reference sequence). The length of the CDR3 is 15 residues.

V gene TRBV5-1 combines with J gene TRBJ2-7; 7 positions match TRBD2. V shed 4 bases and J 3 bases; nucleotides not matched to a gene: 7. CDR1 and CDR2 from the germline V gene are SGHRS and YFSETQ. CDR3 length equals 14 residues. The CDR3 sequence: CASSPLSGNYEQYF. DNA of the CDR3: TGCGCCAGCAGCCCGCTGAGCGGGAACTACGAGCAGTACTTC.

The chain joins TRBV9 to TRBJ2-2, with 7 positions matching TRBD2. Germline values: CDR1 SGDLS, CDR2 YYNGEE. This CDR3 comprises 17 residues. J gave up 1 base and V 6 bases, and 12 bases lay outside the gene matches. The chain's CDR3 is CASTIDNSGLNTGELFF. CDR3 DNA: TGTGCCAGCACCATTGATAATAGCGGGTTGAACACCGGGGAGCTGTTTTTT.

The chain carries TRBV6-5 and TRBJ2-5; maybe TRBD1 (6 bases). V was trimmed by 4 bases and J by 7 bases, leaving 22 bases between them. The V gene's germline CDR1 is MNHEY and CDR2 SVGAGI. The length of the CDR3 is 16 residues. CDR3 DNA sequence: TGTGCCAGCAGTTCCGATTTAGACAGGCTAGAAGGGACCCAGTACTTC. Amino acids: CASSSDLDRLEGTQYF.

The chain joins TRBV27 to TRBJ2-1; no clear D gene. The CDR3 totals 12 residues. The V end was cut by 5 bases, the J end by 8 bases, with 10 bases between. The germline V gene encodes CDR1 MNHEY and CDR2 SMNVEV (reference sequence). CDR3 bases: TGTGCCAGCAGTCCCGGTTCCGATGAGCAGTTCTTC. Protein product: CASSPGSDEQFF.